The clone carrying this TCR beta chain appeared a few times. Its target is not known. This specimen belongs to a study of human T cells and chemical hapten exposure. Study-wide background: The study traced per-sample TCR yield variation mainly to small differences in pooled library volumes.

During construction of the library, unique molecular identifiers were attached to individual cDNA molecules for quantitative, reproducible TCR counting. MiXCR, applied by TCRdb to the RACE reads, yields one record per CDR3 protein. The sample lists tens of thousands of distinct CDR3 sequences, roughly a tenth occurring once. The time point denotes: patch test 1, 2 weeks after DPC sensitization. Treatment noted: therapeutic diphenylcyclopropenone sensitization with weekly scalp DPC. Per the germline V gene, CDR1 is DFQATT and CDR2 is SNEGSKA (reference sequence). CDR3 length equals 15 residues. The V and J ends lost 3 bases and 7 bases, in that order; junction bases with no gene match: 13. Study-level findings and limits: Relative to control repertoires, expanded TCRs gave rise to significantly more large CDR3 similarity clusters.

The starting material was whole blood, obtained in connection with sensitization to the hapten diphenylcyclopropenone (DPC). The origin of this receptor is a woman aged 45-60 years with alopecia areata. Some clones in this sample may be carry-over from other donors' samples. V and J are TRBV20-1 and TRBJ2-7, with TRBD1 identical over 9 bases. The CDR3 bases are TGCAGTGCTAGCTCCCCGGGACAGGGCCCGTCTGAGCAGTACTTC. This sequence encodes CSASSPGQGPSEQYF.